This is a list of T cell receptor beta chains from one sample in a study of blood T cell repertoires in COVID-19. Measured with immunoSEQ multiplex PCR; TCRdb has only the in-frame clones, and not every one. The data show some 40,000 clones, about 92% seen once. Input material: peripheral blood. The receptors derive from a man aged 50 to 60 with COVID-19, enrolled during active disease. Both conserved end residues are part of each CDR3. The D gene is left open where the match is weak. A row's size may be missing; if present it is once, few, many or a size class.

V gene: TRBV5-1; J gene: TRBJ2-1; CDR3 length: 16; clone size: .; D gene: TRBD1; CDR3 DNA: TGCGCCAGCAGCTTGGGGCGGACAGGGTCTTACAATGAGCAGTTCTTC; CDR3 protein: CASSLGRTGSYNEQFF
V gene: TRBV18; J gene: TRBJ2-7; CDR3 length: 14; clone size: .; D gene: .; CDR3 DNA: TGTGCCAGCTCACCAACTAACCAGGGGAACGAGCAGTACTTC; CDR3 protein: CASSPTNQGNEQYF
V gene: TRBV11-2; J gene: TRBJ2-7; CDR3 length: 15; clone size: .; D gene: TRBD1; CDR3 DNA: TGTGCCAGCAGCTTAGGGGGACAGAGGTCCTACGAGCAGTACTTC; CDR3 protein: CASSLGGQRSYEQYF
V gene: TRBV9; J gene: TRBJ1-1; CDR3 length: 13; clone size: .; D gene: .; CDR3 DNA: TGTGCCAGCAGCGTAGTCCGCCAGGCTCGTGCTTTCTTT; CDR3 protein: CASSVVRQARAFF
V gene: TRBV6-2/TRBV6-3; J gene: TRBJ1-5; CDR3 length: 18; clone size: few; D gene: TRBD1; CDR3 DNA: TGTGCCAGCAGTCGTCCCGGGACAGGGTTTTCTAGCAATCAGCCCCAGCATTTT; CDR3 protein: CASSRPGTGFSSNQPQHF
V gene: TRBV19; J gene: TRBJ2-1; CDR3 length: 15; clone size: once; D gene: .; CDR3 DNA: TGTGCCAGTAGTATAGAACCGACAGGATACAATGAGCAGTTCTTC; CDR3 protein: CASSIEPTGYNEQFF
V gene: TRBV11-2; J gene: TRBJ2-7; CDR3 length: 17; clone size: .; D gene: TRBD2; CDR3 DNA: TGTGCCAGCAGCTCACGAAATAGCGGGAGGACTCGCTACGAGCAGTACTTC; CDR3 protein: CASSSRNSGRTRYEQYF
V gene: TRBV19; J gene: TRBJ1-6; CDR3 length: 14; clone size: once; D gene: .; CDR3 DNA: TGTGCCAGTAGTAGCGGGAGAGAAGGATCACCCCTCCACTTT; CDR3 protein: CASSSGREGSPLHF
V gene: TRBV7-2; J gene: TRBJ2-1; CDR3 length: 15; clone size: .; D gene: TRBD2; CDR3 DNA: TGTGCCAGCATCCCGACTAGCGGGAGGGTCAATGAGCAGTTCTTC; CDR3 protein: CASIPTSGRVNEQFF
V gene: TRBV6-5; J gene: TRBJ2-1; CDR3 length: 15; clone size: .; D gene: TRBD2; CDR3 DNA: TGTGCCAGCAGCCGCGGGACTAGCGGATACAATGAGCAGTTCTTC; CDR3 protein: CASSRGTSGYNEQFF
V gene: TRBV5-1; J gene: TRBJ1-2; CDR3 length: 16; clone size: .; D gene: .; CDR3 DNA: TGCGCCAGCAGCTTGGGTTCCGGCGGAGGGACCTATGGCTACACCTTC; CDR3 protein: CASSLGSGGGTYGYTF
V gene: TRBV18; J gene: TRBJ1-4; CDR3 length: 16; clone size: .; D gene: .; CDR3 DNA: TGTGCCAGCTCACCAACCCGGACAACAACTAATGAAAAACTGTTTTTT; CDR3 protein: CASSPTRTTTNEKLFF
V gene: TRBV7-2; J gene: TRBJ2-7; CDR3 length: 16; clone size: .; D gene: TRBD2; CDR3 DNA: TGTGCCAGCAGCTCCCGAGGGAGGGCGGGAGGAAGCGAGCAGTACTTC; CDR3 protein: CASSSRGRAGGSEQYF